This is a list of T cell receptor beta chains from one sample in a study of cytomegalovirus exposure and HLA in healthy donors. The repertoire was sequenced with immunoSEQ multiplex PCR; TCRdb's copy has only in-frame clones and lacks some. This sample yields 100,000 to 150,000 clones, of which roughly 9% are seen a single time; around 7% belongs to the top ten. The sample consisted of PBMCs. The receptors shown here come from a woman between 35 and 50 years old in good health and CMV-seropositive. Both conserved end residues are part of each CDR3. The D gene is left open where the match is weak. Rows may omit the clone size; those that give it use once, few, many or a size class.

v_call	clone_size	j_call	d_call	cdr3_nt	cdr3_aa
TRBV9	-	TRBJ2-3	-	TGTGCCAGCAGCAGTAGAGGGATAACTAGCACAGATACGCAGTATTTT	CASSSRGITSTDTQYF
TRBV2	few	TRBJ2-2	-	TGTGCCAGCAGTGAAGCAGGGGGAGTTGCCGGGGAGCTGTTTTTT	CASSEAGGVAGELFF
TRBV7-2	-	TRBJ2-7	-	TGTGCCAGCAGCCCCAAGGGGTCGTCCTACGAGCAGTACTTC	CASSPKGSSYEQYF
TRBV7-9	few	TRBJ1-2	TRBD1	TGTGCCAGCTACTCCCCTTCAGGGGGCTATGGCTACACCTTC	CASYSPSGGYGYTF
TRBV10-1	-	TRBJ2-5	-	TGCGCCAGCAGTGAGTCCAGGGAAGAGACCCAGTACTTC	CASSESREETQYF
TRBV19	-	TRBJ1-1	-	TGTGCCAGTAATTTATCGGGGGGAACTGAAGCTTTCTTT	CASNLSGGTEAFF
TRBV19	few	TRBJ1-2	TRBD1	TGTGCCAGTAGTCAAAGACCCACTCGACAGGGGAACTATGGCTACACCTTC	CASSQRPTRQGNYGYTF
TRBV5-4	few	TRBJ1-2	-	TGTGCCAGCAGCTTGGCCGGGCAGGGGAGCTATGGCTACACCTTC	CASSLAGQGSYGYTF
TRBV18	-	TRBJ1-5	TRBD1	TGTGCCAGCTCACCGTTAAATATGGTTGGGCAGGGGGAGAGCAATCAGCCCCAGCATTTT	CASSPLNMVGQGESNQPQHF
TRBV2	-	TRBJ2-7	-	TGTGCCAGCACCGAGGGCAGGGGCGGCTACGAGCAGTACTTC	CASTEGRGGYEQYF
TRBV6-1	few	TRBJ1-4	-	TGTGCCAGCAGTGTCCCACGCTCATTAGGAGGGGATAATGAAAAACTGTTTTTT	CASSVPRSLGGDNEKLFF
TRBV6-5	-	TRBJ1-5	TRBD1	TGTGCCAGCAGTTCTCAACAGGGGGTGTCTCAGCCCCAGCATTTT	CASSSQQGVSQPQHF
TRBV21-1	few	TRBJ1-1	-	TGTGCCAGCAGCAAAGAGGGAAGCTTAAAAGGGGGCACTGAAGCTTTCTTT	CASSKEGSLKGGTEAFF
TRBV5-1	-	TRBJ2-5	TRBD2	TGCGCCAGCAGCTTTAGCGGGGGCCCCCAAGAGACCCAGTACTTC	CASSFSGGPQETQYF
TRBV29-1	-	TRBJ1-1	-	TGCAGCTCCCTGGAGGGGACTATGAACACTGAAGCTTTCTTT	CSSLEGTMNTEAFF
TRBV2	once	TRBJ2-5	-	TGTGCCAGCAGCGAGGGGGGGACTCAAGAGACCCAGTACTTC	CASSEGGTQETQYF
TRBV5-1	few	TRBJ2-5	TRBD2	TGCGCCAGCAGCTTGGGGGCTAGCGGGGGACGCCAAGAGACCCAGTACTTC	CASSLGASGGRQETQYF
TRBV11-2	few	TRBJ1-6	-	TGTGCCAGCAGTCTCTTCGGGACTTCCTATAATTCACCCCTCCACTTT	CASSLFGTSYNSPLHF
TRBV7-9	-	TRBJ1-1	TRBD1	TGTGCCAGCACTGGACAGGGAGGCACTGAAGCTTTCTTT	CASTGQGGTEAFF
TRBV2	few	TRBJ1-2	TRBD1	TGTGCCAGCGGGGGTCGCGACAGGGATGTCGGGGGCTACACCTTC	CASGGRDRDVGGYTF
TRBV6-1	few	TRBJ1-1	-	TGTGCCATCTCACTATGGGGGGGGCACACTGAAGCTTTCTTT	CAISLWGGHTEAFF
TRBV2	few	TRBJ2-5	-	TGTGCCAGCAATGGCGGGGCGGGGGAGACCCAGTACTTC	CASNGGAGETQYF
TRBV28	few	TRBJ1-4	-	TGTGCCAGCAGTCGAGTTGCAACTAATGAAAAACTGTTTTTT	CASSRVATNEKLFF
TRBV6-6	-	TRBJ1-2	-	TGTGCCAGCAGTCCCGGGTCGGGGAACTATGGCTACACCTTC	CASSPGSGNYGYTF
TRBV7-8	few	TRBJ1-2	-	TGTGCCAGCGGGCAGCAATATGGCTACACCTTC	CASGQQYGYTF
TRBV11-2	-	TRBJ1-1	TRBD1	TGTGCCAGCAGCCCCTACGGGACAGGGAGAACTGAAGCTTTCTTT	CASSPYGTGRTEAFF
TRBV20-1	-	TRBJ2-3	-	TGCAGTGCCCCTCGCACAGATACGCAGTATTTT	CSAPRTDTQYF
TRBV6-5	-	TRBJ1-2	-	TGTGCCAGCAGTTATGGTCATACATATGGCTACACCTTC	CASSYGHTYGYTF
TRBV7-2	few	TRBJ2-7	TRBD2	TGTGCCAGCAGCTTAGGCCCGGGACTAGCGTCGATAAAATACGAGCAGTACTTC	CASSLGPGLASIKYEQYF
TRBV9	-	TRBJ2-6	-	TGTGCCAGACGGTCTGGGGCCAACGTCCTGACTTTC	CARRSGANVLTF
TRBV7-9	few	TRBJ1-1	-	TGTGCCAGCAGCCACAGAGGGGGATTGAACACTGAAGCTTTCTTT	CASSHRGGLNTEAFF
TRBV13	few	TRBJ2-3	-	TGTGCCAGCAGCTTAGGCCAGGGCGAAGACATGGATACGCAGTATTTT	CASSLGQGEDMDTQYF
TRBV7-8	few	TRBJ1-1	-	TGTGCCAGCAGCTTAGTACCAGCTGAAGCTTTCTTT	CASSLVPAEAFF
TRBV11-3	few	TRBJ1-1	-	TGTGCCAGCAGCTCAACGAGAGGGACTGAAGCTTTCTTT	CASSSTRGTEAFF
TRBV5-8	-	TRBJ1-5	TRBD1	TGTGCCAGCAGGGGGACAGGGGGCACGGGTCAGCCCCAGCATTTT	CASRGTGGTGQPQHF
TRBV25-1	-	TRBJ1-1	-	TGTGCCAGCAGTTCCAAGGGGCCGAACACTGAAGCTTTCTTT	CASSSKGPNTEAFF
TRBV27	few	TRBJ1-1	-	TGTGCCAGCAACCCCGGGACAAGACGCAACACTGAAGCTTTCTTT	CASNPGTRRNTEAFF
TRBV29-1	few	TRBJ2-1	TRBD2	TGCAGCGTAGGAGTAGGCGGGGGGCTCTGGAATGAGCAGTTCTTC	CSVGVGGGLWNEQFF
TRBV4-3	few	TRBJ2-5	-	TGCGCCAGCAGCCAAGAGGCTGGGAGTAGGACCCAGTACTTC	CASSQEAGSRTQYF
TRBV5-4	-	TRBJ2-7	-	TGTGCCAGCAGCTTGGTTGGAGGGGATCGGGACGAGCAGTACTTC	CASSLVGGDRDEQYF
TRBV5-1	-	TRBJ2-2	-	TGCGCCAGCAGCTTGGAGGGGCTGGTCACCGGGGAGCTGTTTTTT	CASSLEGLVTGELFF
TRBV18	few	TRBJ1-3	-	TGTGCCAGCTCAGCCTCGTCTGGCCCTGGAAACACCATATATTTT	CASSASSGPGNTIYF
TRBV7-8	-	TRBJ2-1	-	TGTGCCAGCAGCTTACTCACAAGTGGGGGGGCTGGGAATGAGCAGTTCTTC	CASSLLTSGGAGNEQFF
TRBV15	-	TRBJ2-5	-	TGTGCCACCAGCAGAGAGTCACAGCAAGAGACCCAGTACTTC	CATSRESQQETQYF
TRBV14	few	TRBJ2-3	TRBD2	TGTGCCAGCAGCCAGCGGCGGGGGGCTAGCACAGATACGCAGTATTTT	CASSQRRGASTDTQYF